This T cell receptor (beta chain) was sequenced for a study of blood T cell repertoires in COVID-19. Study processing details: Amplification of reference gene primers provided the estimated nucleated cell counts. Sequencing was performed with immunoSEQ multiplex PCR; in TCRdb, only in-frame clones are kept and a portion is missing. D and trimming come from the DNA, and the V and J calls and clone size come from that table. In the table there are 150,000 or so clones, more than 85% of which are singletons. Per germline, CDR1 MNHEY and CDR2 SVGAGI. CDR3 length equals 14 residues. Between the trimmed V and J ends, which lost 5 bases and 1 base, there was a span of 11 bases. Participant-reported clinical history was the basis for cohort assignment.

This chain links TRBV6-5 with TRBJ1-2, with D perhaps TRBD1 (6 bases). The specimen was PBMCs or T cells enriched from blood (not recorded which). This receptor was identified in a human donor with acute COVID-19. The donor label of this sample is uncertain. CDR3 residues: CASSRTVINYGYTF. The CDR3 DNA reads as TGTGCCAGCAGTCGGACAGTCATTAACTATGGCTACACCTTC.